These 13 T cell receptor beta chains share one sample of origin, sequenced in a study of T cells in Graves' hyperthyroidism and ophthalmopathy. TCR beta CDR3 regions were amplified from RNA. The study used the HTBI primer set for a first-round RT-PCR of the TCR CDR3. TCRdb reanalysed the multiplex PCR reads using MiXCR and keeps one entry per CDR3 protein. The table has about 350,000 distinct CDR3 sequences, about 16% seen once. Input material: blood. Receptors originate from a woman aged 55-70 years with Graves' ophthalmopathy.

This clonotype was detected many times. The chain couples TRBV24-1 to TRBJ2-5; 13 bases are shared with TRBD2. Germline V gives CDR1 KGHDR, CDR2 SFDVKD. Trimming at V came to 5 bases and at J to 5 bases, leaving 4 bases not matched to a gene. The CDR3 consists of 15 residues. The CDR3 DNA reads TGTGCCACCAGTGTTGGGACTAGCGGGACGGAGACCCAGTACTTC. This codes for CATSVGTSGTETQYF.

V and J are TRBV29-1 and TRBJ2-1, with 11 bases aligning to TRBD2. V gave up 3 bases and J gave up 14 bases; unmatched junction bases: 15. Germline CDR1 and CDR2: SQVTM and ANQGSEA. The CDR3 sequence is 15 residues long. CDR3 sequence (DNA): TGCAGCGTTGATGGGGGGACTAGCGGCCAACTTTGGAAGTTCTTC. This gives the protein CSVDGGTSGQLWKFF.

This clonotype was counted many times. The genes are TRBV5-1 and TRBJ2-1, with TRBD2 matching over 7 bases. V lost 0 bases, J lost 6 bases, and 3 bases stayed unmatched. CDR1 is SGHRS, CDR2 YFSETQ, per germline. This CDR3 spans 14 amino acids. CDR3 bases: TGCGCCAGCAGCTTGGGGGGGGGTTTCAATGAGCAGTTCTTC. It codes for CASSLGGGFNEQFF.

Comment on this clonotype: A much larger clone lies a single base off, so this may be a read error. The chain couples TRBV5-6 to TRBJ1-2; TRBD1 agrees at 8 bases. CDR3 length: 16 residues. Per the germline V gene, CDR1 is SGHDT and CDR2 is YYEEEE. The CDR3 region has the DNA TGTGCCAGCAGCTTGGTGGCCGGGACAGGCTACTATAGCTACACCTTC. The encoded protein is CASSLVAGTGYYSYTF.

This clonotype was detected a few times. This chain joins TRBV7-4 and TRBJ2-4, with 15 bases that match TRBD2. Germline trimming cut 5 bases from V and 0 bases from J; bases unmatched to any gene: 5. Germline CDR1 and CDR2: SGHVT and SQSDAQ. CDR3 length: 18 residues. For the CDR3, the DNA is TGTGCCAGCAGCGGGACTAGCGGGAGGCCGCTAGCCAAAAACATTCAGTACTTC. It is translated as CASSGTSGRPLAKNIQYF.

This clonotype showed up many times. The chain employs TRBV12-3 or TRBV12-4 and TRBJ2-2, with TRBD1 identical over 9 bases. Trimming removed 5 bases from V and 3 bases from J; junction bases left unmatched: 4. This CDR3 has 15 amino acids. CDR3 sequence: CASSGGQGHTGELFF. DNA for the CDR3: TGTGCCAGCAGTGGGGGACAGGGACACACCGGGGAGCTGTTTTTT.

In its sample, this clonotype was seen a few times. V gene TRBV29-1 combines with J gene TRBJ2-1; 7 bases are a match to TRBD2. V shed 0 bases, J shed 2 bases, and the junction held 1 base outside the gene matches. Germline-derived CDR1 and CDR2 are SQVTM and ANQGSEA. The CDR3 totals 14 residues. CDR3 sequence (DNA): TGCAGCGTTGAAGAAGCGGGAACCTACAATGAGCAGTTCTTC. Protein: CSVEEAGTYNEQFF.

The chain is built from TRBV27 and TRBJ2-1, with 7 bases fitting TRBD1. Germline loops: CDR1 MNHEY, CDR2 SMNVEV (reference sequence). The length of the CDR3 is 16 residues. V lost 5 bases and J lost 7; bases outside the gene matches: 14. The CDR3 here is CASSDPGQANGNEQFF. CDR3 coding DNA: TGTGCCAGCAGTGACCCCGGACAGGCAAACGGGAATGAGCAGTTCTTC.

Remarks on this clonotype: This may be a read error, as it is one base from a much larger clone. V and J are TRBV5-1 and TRBJ2-1; 7 positions match TRBD1. The CDR3 covers 15 residues. CDR1 is SGHRS, CDR2 YFSETQ, per germline. After removal of 2 bases from V and 6 bases from J, the junction contained 8 bases not matched to a gene. CDR3 amino acids: CASSFLGGQCNEQFF. The CDR3 DNA is TGCGCCAGCAGCTTCCTTGGGGGACAGTGCAATGAGCAGTTCTTC.

This clonotype was observed many times. V gene TRBV5-1 combines with J gene TRBJ2-7; 9 bases map to TRBD1. CDR1 SGHRS and CDR2 YFSETQ come from the germline V gene. The CDR3 loop spans 15 amino acids. With V trimmed by 4 bases and J by 6 bases, 11 bases remained unmatched. The CDR3 DNA sequence: TGCGCCAGCAGCCCCGGGACCGGGACAGGGTCCGAGCAGTACTTC. Translated, it gives CASSPGTGTGSEQYF. Full variable domain (missing parts from reference TRBV5-1 and TRBJ2-7): KAGVTQTPRYLIKTRGQQVTLSCSPISGHRSVSWYQQTPGQGLQFLFEYFSETQRNKGNFPGRFSGRQFSNSRSEMNVSTLELGDSALYLCASSPGTGTGSEQYFGPGTRLTVT.

This clonotype was observed at least ten times. The V and J genes are TRBV6-1 and TRBJ2-1; 15 nucleotides line up with TRBD2. This CDR3 spans 18 amino acids. Trimming took 5 bases from V and 10 from J; bases not matched to a gene: 15. Germline lookup yields CDR1 MNHNS and CDR2 SASEGT. The CDR3 nucleotides are TGTGCCAGCAGTAGGGCCGGGACTAGCGGGAGGACTCCCGGCGAGCAGTTCTTC. Amino acid sequence: CASSRAGTSGRTPGEQFF.

This clonotype has ten or more counts. The V call is TRBV28, the J call TRBJ1-5, with TRBD1 as a possible D gene (6 bases). Looked up from germline, CDR1 is MDHEN and CDR2 is SYDVKM. There are 14 residues in the CDR3. The V gene lost 5 bases and the J gene lost 1 base, with 9 bases spanning the gap. The CDR3 is CASSKGGSNQPQHF. The CDR3 DNA follows: TGTGCCAGCAGTAAGGGGGGGAGCAATCAGCCCCAGCATTTT.

This clonotype was seen many times. Written as DNA, the CDR3 is TGTGCCATCACTTCCAGGGGGCTTAAGCAAGAGACCCAGTACTTC. It is translated as CAITSRGLKQETQYF. V is TRBV12-3 or TRBV12-4 and J is TRBJ2-5; 8 bases align to TRBD1. The CDR3 is 15 residues long. The V and J ends lost 10 bases and 2 bases, in that order; junction bases with no gene match: 12.